This T cell receptor (beta chain) is from a study of early T cells in non-severe SARS-CoV-2 infection. The CDR3 is 13 residues long. The ends were cut back, 9 bases at V and 7 bases at J, with 15 bases in the middle. CDR1 and CDR2 from the germline V gene are MDHEN and SYDVKM. A single record per CDR3 protein comes from TCRdb applying MiXCR to the 5' RACE reads. The table records about 24,000 distinct CDR3 sequences, 3% to 4% of them present only once. This clonotype was seen repeatedly, ten times or more. Sequenced material: whole blood. The clonotype originates from an adult who was a healthcare worker with PCR-confirmed SARS-CoV-2 infection or an uninfected control (not recorded which). The gene calls are TRBV28 and TRBJ1-4; perhaps TRBD1 as D (6 bases). CDR3 loop: CASSGQSTEKLFF. CDR3 coding DNA: TGTGCCAGTTCTGGACAGTCTACTGAAAAACTGTTTTTT.